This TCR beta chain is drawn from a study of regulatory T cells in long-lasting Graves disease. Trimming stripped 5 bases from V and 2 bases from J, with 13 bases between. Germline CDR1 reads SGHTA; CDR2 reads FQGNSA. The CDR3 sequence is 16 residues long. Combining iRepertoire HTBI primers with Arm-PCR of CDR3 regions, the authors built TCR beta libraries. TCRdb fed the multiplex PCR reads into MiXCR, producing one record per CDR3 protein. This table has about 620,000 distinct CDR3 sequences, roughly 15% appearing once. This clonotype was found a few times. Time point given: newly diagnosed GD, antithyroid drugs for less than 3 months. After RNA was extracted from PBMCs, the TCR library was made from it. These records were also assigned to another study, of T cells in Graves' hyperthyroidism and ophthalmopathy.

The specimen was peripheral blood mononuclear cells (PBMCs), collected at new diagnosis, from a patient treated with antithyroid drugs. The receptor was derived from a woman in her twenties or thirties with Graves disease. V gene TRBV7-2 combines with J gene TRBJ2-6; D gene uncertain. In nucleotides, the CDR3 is TGTGCCAGCAGCGCCCAGGTGATTCCTGGGGCCAACGTCCTGACTTTC. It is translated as CASSAQVIPGANVLTF.